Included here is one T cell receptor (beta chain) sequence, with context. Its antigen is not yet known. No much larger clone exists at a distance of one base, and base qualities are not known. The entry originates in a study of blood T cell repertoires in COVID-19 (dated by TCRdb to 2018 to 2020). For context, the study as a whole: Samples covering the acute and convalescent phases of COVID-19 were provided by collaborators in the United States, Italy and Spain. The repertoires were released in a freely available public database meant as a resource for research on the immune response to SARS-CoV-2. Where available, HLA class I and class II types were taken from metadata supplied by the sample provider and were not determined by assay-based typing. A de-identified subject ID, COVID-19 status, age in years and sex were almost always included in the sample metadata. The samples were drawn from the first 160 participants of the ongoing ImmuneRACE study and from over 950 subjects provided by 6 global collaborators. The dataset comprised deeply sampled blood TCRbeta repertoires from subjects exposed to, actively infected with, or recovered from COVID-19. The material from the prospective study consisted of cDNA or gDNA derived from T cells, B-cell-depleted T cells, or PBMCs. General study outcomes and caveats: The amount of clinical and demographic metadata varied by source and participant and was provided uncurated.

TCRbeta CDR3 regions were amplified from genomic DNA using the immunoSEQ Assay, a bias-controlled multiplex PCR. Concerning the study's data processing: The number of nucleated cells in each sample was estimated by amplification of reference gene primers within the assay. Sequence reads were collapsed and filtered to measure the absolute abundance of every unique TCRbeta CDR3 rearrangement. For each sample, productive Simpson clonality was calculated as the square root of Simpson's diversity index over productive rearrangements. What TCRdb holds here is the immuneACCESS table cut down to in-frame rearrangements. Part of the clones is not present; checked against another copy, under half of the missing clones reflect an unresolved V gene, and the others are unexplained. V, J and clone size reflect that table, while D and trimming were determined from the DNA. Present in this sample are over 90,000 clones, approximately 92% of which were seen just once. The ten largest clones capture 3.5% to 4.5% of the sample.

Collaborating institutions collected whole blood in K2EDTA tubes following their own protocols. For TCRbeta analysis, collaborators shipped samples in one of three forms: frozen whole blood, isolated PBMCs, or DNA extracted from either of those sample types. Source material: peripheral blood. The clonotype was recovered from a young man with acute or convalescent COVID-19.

CDR3 sequence: CASSVHEGGSGNTIYF. The bases are TGTGCCAGCAGCGTCCATGAAGGGGGCTCTGGAAACACCATATATTTT. The chain is made from TRBV9 and TRBJ1-3, with a tentative D gene TRBD1 over 6 matching bases. V sheds 2 bases and J sheds 0 bases, leaving 12 bases between their ends. Inclusive of the bounding cysteine and phenylalanine, the CDR3 is 16 residues long. Kept here is only the CDR3 DNA, which spans 48 bases and is read in frame from base 1. For CDR1 and CDR2, the germline V gene lists SGDLS and YYNGEE.